This T cell receptor beta chain was observed in a study of CD8 T cells in Susac syndrome. Study-level results: The relatively small number of individuals in the TCR sequencing and HLA analysis was acknowledged by the study.

A word on this clonotype: The antigen is undetermined.

CD8+ and CD4+ T cells circulating in blood were sequenced for TCR beta. TEMRA cells underwent FACS enrichment and CD8+ and CD4+ T cells underwent negative isolation. A quantity of about 0.5 to 1 ug RNA underwent reverse transcription using random hexamers. The authors amplified TCR beta CDR3 across 54 Vbeta and 13 Jbeta using immunoSEQ multiplex PCR. TCRdb re-called the immunoSEQ multiplex PCR reads with MiXCR, one entry per CDR3 protein. The sample has 150,000 to 180,000 distinct CDR3 sequences, approximately 94% seen once. This clonotype originated in a human donor with multiple sclerosis. Sequenced sample: CD8+ T cells from PBMCs.

CDR3: CAWVHQLNSPLHF. For the CDR3, the DNA is TGTGCCTGGGTACACCAGCTTAATTCACCCCTCCACTTT. J is TRBJ1-6 and V is TRBV30; unclear D gene. The CDR3 has 13 residues. CDR1 GTSNPN and CDR2 SVGIG come from the germline V gene (reference sequence). V lost 5 bases and J 6 bases, leaving 11 bases between the germline ends. The entire variable domain, with the rest obtained from reference TRBV30 and TRBJ1-6, is as follows: SQTIHQWPATLVQPVGSPLSLECTVEGTSNPNLYWYRQAAGRGLQLLFYSVGIGQISSEVPQNLSASRPQDRQFILSSKKLLLSDSGFYLCAWVHQLNSPLHFGNGTRLTVT.